This T cell receptor beta chain is from a study of T cell changes during pregnancy in multiple sclerosis. The junction had 12 bases not matched to a gene; V was cut back by 6 bases and J by 6 bases. The germline gives CDR1 LNHDA, CDR2 SQIVND (reference sequence). The CDR3 has 16 amino acids. Data came from immunoSEQ multiplex PCR; TCRdb stores just in-frame clones and leaves some out. The sample includes 90,000 to 100,000 clones, around 93% seen only once; the top ten take 2% to 2.5%. The TCR comes from a female donor with multiple sclerosis, enrolled in a pregnancy study. The chain is built from TRBV19 and TRBJ2-1; 9 positions match TRBD1. The sample here was peripheral blood, taken in the third trimester of pregnancy. CDR3 nucleotide sequence: TGTGCCAGTAGATTATCCGGGACAGGGCAGAGCAATGAGCAGTTCTTC. Its translation is CASRLSGTGQSNEQFF. The full variable domain, in which reference TRBV19 and TRBJ2-1 provide the parts outside the CDR3, is DGGITQSPKYLFRKEGQNVTLSCEQNLNHDAMYWYRQDPGQGLRLIYYSQIVNDFQKGDIAEGYSVSREKKESFPLTVTSAQKNPTAFYLCASRLSGTGQSNEQFFGPGTRLTVL.